The 11 T cell receptor beta chains listed next were all sequenced from one sample in a study of tumor and adjacent non-tumor tissue in lung cancer. This sample's RNA came from whole unsorted tissue. This non-tumor lung sample came from over 3 cm beyond the tumor edge. TCRbeta libraries were built with three rounds of nested PCR, modified from ARM-PCR. MiXCR, applied by TCRdb to the multiplex PCR reads, yields one record per CDR3 protein. The data show about 98,000 distinct CDR3 sequences, 80% seen once. Sequenced material: distant non-tumor lung tissue. Every receptor here comes from a man between 60 and 70 years old with small cell lung cancer.

This clonotype occurred a few times. The chain joins TRBV6-2 or TRBV6-3 to TRBJ2-7; possibly TRBD1 for D (5 bases). CDR1 and CDR2 from the germline V gene are MNHEY and SVGEGT. This CDR3 region has 13 residues. The CDR3 DNA follows: TGTGACAGCAGTTACGACAGCTCCTACGAGAAGTACGTC. This translates into CDSSYDSSYEKYV.

This rearrangement joins TRBV6-2 or TRBV6-3 to TRBJ2-1; D is uncertain. Germline CDR1 is MNHEY and CDR2 is SVGEGT. CDR3 size: 15 residues. The CDR3 region has the DNA TGTACTACCTCACCCCGGGTCTCCTCCTACAATGAGCAGTTCTTC. Protein product: CTTSPRVSSYNEQFF.

This chain connects TRBV29-1 to TRBJ2-3; D unclear. The V and J ends lost 3 bases and 6 bases respectively, with 13 bases between them. Germline CDR1 reads SQVTM; CDR2 reads ANQGSEA. The CDR3 length is 13 residues. This CDR3 is CSVDAALTDTQYF. The CDR3 DNA reads as TGCAGCGTTGATGCCGCGCTCACGGATACGCAGTATTTT.

Many counts were recorded for this clonotype. The chain carries TRBV7-8 and TRBJ2-3; D is uncertain. The CDR3 has 11 residues. Trimming removed 1 base at V and 6 bases at J, with 2 bases between. Germline V gene lookup returns CDR1 SGHVS and CDR2 FQNEAQ. This chain's CDR3 is CASSLVDTQYF. The CDR3 coding sequence is TGTGCCAGCAGCTTAGTTGATACGCAGTATTTT.

The chain employs TRBV20-1 and TRBJ1-6, with D maybe TRBD1 (6 bases). V dropped 7 bases and J dropped 9 bases, with 25 bases sitting between them. Per germline, CDR1 DFQATT and CDR2 SNEGSKA (reference sequence). This CDR3 has 16 amino acids. CDR3: CSVAETGIGGFSPLHF. In DNA, the CDR3 is TGCAGTGTTGCTGAGACCGGGATAGGGGGATTTTCACCCCTCCACTTT.

In this sample, this clonotype turned up many times. The J gene is TRBJ2-3, the V gene TRBV5-1; 12 nucleotides align to TRBD2. The CDR3 consists of 16 residues. Germline CDR1 and CDR2: SGHRS and YFSETQ. The J segment lost 4 bases and the V segment lost 3 bases, leaving 6 bases of the junction unmatched. This CDR3 reads CASSSLAGGAADTQYF. DNA of the CDR3: TGCGCCAGCAGCTCCCTAGCGGGAGGGGCCGCAGATACGCAGTATTTT.

Note on this clonotype: At one end the junction does not follow the germline gene, possibly because of a read error. The chain uses TRBV6-1 and TRBJ1-1; possibly TRBD1 for D (5 bases). CDR3 length: 12 amino acids. Per the germline V gene, CDR1 is MNHNS and CDR2 is SASEGT. CDR3 sequence reads: CANPRGGSEAFF. Written as DNA, the CDR3 is TGTGCCAATCCGAGGGGAGGCTCTGAAGCATTCTTT.

This chain links TRBV29-1 with TRBJ2-1; 7 bases are a match to TRBD2. J gave up 5 bases and V 4 bases, and 8 bases lay outside the gene matches. Germline V CDR1 and CDR2: SQVTM, ANQGSEA. The CDR3 has 14 amino acids. The CDR3 sequence is CSVATSRNHNEQFF. CDR3 bases: TGCAGCGTTGCGACTAGCAGGAACCACAATGAGCAGTTCTTC.

Worth noting for this clonotype: Given the absence of the conserved phenylalanine or tryptophan at the CDR3 end, a read error is likely. The DNA is left out, because the CDR3 cannot be placed on it with certainty; the CDR3 is given as TCRdb lists it. The CDR3 here is CASGYSGGVGNEKFL. This rearrangement joins TRBV6-5 to TRBJ2-1; TRBD1, the D gene given by the table, was not confirmed from the DNA. Germline CDR1 is MNHEY and CDR2 is SVGAGI. The CDR3 spans 15 amino acids, including both terminal residues.

Turning to this clonotype: One junction end does not reproduce the germline sequence, and a read error may be involved. The chain has TRBV11-2 and TRBJ2-6; 10 positions match TRBD2. Germline values: CDR1 SGHAT, CDR2 FQNNGV. The CDR3 sequence is 18 residues long. CDR3 coding DNA: TGTGCCAGCAGCTTAATCCTAGCGGGAGCCTCTGGGGCTAACGTCCCGACTTTC. It is translated as CASSLILAGASGANVPTF.

V and J are TRBV5-5 and TRBJ2-3; 7 nucleotides align to TRBD1. Germline CDR1 reads SGHKS; CDR2 reads YYEKEE (reference sequence). The CDR3 is made up of 14 amino acids. Trimming took 4 bases from V and 8 from J; bases not matched to a gene: 10. The DNA for the CDR3 is TGTGCCAGCAGCCCGACAGGGAGAGAACTTACGCAGTATTTT. Translating gives CASSPTGRELTQYF.